The 3 T cell receptor beta chains below come from one sample, sequenced in a study of blood T cell repertoires in COVID-19 (dated by TCRdb to between 2020 and 2021). The method behind the library was the immunoSEQ multiplex PCR assay. TCRdb limited this immuneACCESS table to in-frame rearrangements with V and J called. A share of clones is missing; checked studies link under half to unresolved V genes, and the rest is unexplained. The sample profile shows over 250,000 clones; approximately 88% of them were found once. About 1% of the sample is taken by the ten largest. Sequences were obtained from PBMCs or T cells enriched from blood (not recorded which). The receptors stem from a woman younger than 45 who had recovered from COVID-19.

The chain carries TRBV4-1 and TRBJ1-1; D remains unclear. CDR3 length: 17 residues. CDR1 is MGHRA, CDR2 YSYEKL, per germline. V lost 0 bases, J lost 1 base, and 15 bases lay in between. This CDR3 is CASSQDVEAAQNTEAFF. The DNA of the CDR3 is TGCGCCAGCAGCCAAGATGTCGAGGCAGCCCAGAACACTGAAGCTTTCTTT.

This chain uses TRBV7-2 with TRBJ1-5; D possibly corresponds to TRBD1 (6 bases). Per the germline V gene, CDR1 is SGHTA and CDR2 is FQGNSA. The ends were cut back, 2 bases at V and 6 bases at J, with 11 bases in the middle. The CDR3 runs to 14 residues. This chain's CDR3 is CASSLLRGGQPQHF. As DNA, the CDR3 is TGTGCCAGCAGCTTACTCAGGGGCGGTCAGCCCCAGCATTTT. Combining the CDR3 with reference TRBV7-2 and TRBJ1-5 gives the whole variable domain GAGVSQSPSNKVTEKGKDVELRCDPISGHTALYWYRQSLGQGLEFLIYFQGNSAPDKSGLPSDRFSAERTGGSVSTLTIQRTQQEDSAVYLCASSLLRGGQPQHFGDGTRLSIL.

The chain couples TRBV18 to TRBJ2-5, with TRBD2 matching over 8 bases. The CDR3 length is 17 residues. After removal of 2 bases from V and 4 bases from J, the junction contained 12 bases not matched to a gene. CDR1 and CDR2 from the germline V gene are KGHSH and LQKENI. The CDR3 region has the DNA TGTGCCAGCTCACCATTACCCCGAGCGGGGGAACGAGAGACCCAGTACTTC. Translating it yields CASSPLPRAGERETQYF.